Below, one T cell receptor beta chain is given with its context. Original methodology: Estimation of nucleated cell counts was performed using reference gene primer amplification. Sequencing used immunoSEQ multiplex PCR; TCRdb keeps in-frame clones, though not all of them. V, J and clone size are those of that table, while D and trimming were read from the DNA. This table has tens of thousands of clones, more than 70% appearing once. This specimen belongs to a study of blood T cell repertoires in COVID-19. The overall study: Spain, Italy and the United States supplied samples that represented acute and convalescent COVID-19. T cells, B-cell-depleted T cells, or PBMCs provided the cDNA or gDNA that served as material.

The CDR3 loop spans 19 amino acids. The rearrangement links TRBV21-1 to TRBJ2-3; TRBD2, the table's D call, lacks a check against the DNA. TRBV21-1 is a pseudogene segment. This clonotype originated in a woman of 80 years or more in a cohort sampled during active or convalescent COVID-19. Sequencing was performed on peripheral blood. This chain's CDR3 is CASPSKETSGRDREDTQYF. Written as DNA, the CDR3 is TGTGCCAGTCCCTCAAAGGAGACTAGCGGGAGAGACCGGGAAGATACGCAGTATTTT.